This is a list of T cell receptor beta chains from one sample in a study of blood T cell repertoires in COVID-19. Clones were read by immunoSEQ multiplex PCR, and TCRdb kept only the in-frame ones, dropping some. In the table there are fewer than 250,000 clones, under 95% of which are singletons. The sample comprised peripheral blood. All receptors come from a man under 40 with acute or convalescent COVID-19. Both conserved end residues are part of each CDR3. The D gene is left open where the match is weak. A clone size is listed for some rows: how often the clone was seen (once, few, many), or a class if it is expanded.

J gene: TRBJ1-6
clone size: NA
D gene: TRBD1
V gene: TRBV3-1/TRBV3-2
CDR3 protein: CASSQDRQGLLHF
CDR3 DNA: TGTGCCAGCAGCCAAGATCGACAGGGACTCCTCCACTTT

J gene: TRBJ2-3
clone size: NA
D gene: NA
V gene: TRBV5-1
CDR3 protein: CASSSSLRQGTDTQYF
CDR3 DNA: TGCGCCAGCAGCTCCTCCCTTCGACAGGGCACAGATACGCAGTATTTT

J gene: TRBJ1-1
clone size: NA
D gene: TRBD1
V gene: TRBV19
CDR3 protein: CASSTGTGGTEAFF
CDR3 DNA: TGTGCCAGTAGTACCGGGACAGGGGGTACTGAAGCTTTCTTT

J gene: TRBJ1-2
clone size: NA
D gene: TRBD1
V gene: TRBV18
CDR3 protein: CASSPAGTGYYGYTF
CDR3 DNA: TGTGCCAGCTCACCGGCAGGGACAGGGTACTATGGCTACACCTTC

J gene: TRBJ1-2
clone size: NA
D gene: TRBD1
V gene: TRBV2
CDR3 protein: CASSQGQGIGYGYTF
CDR3 DNA: TGTGCCAGCAGCCAAGGACAGGGGATAGGCTATGGCTACACCTTC

J gene: TRBJ2-3
clone size: NA
D gene: NA
V gene: TRBV5-6
CDR3 protein: CASSRRGSTDTQYF
CDR3 DNA: TGTGCCAGCAGCCGAAGGGGGAGCACAGATACGCAGTATTTT

J gene: TRBJ1-4
clone size: NA
D gene: NA
V gene: TRBV9
CDR3 protein: CASSVTLAAGYEKLFF
CDR3 DNA: TGTGCCAGCAGCGTAACCTTGGCGGCAGGGTATGAAAAACTGTTTTTT

J gene: TRBJ1-1
clone size: once
D gene: NA
V gene: TRBV23-1
CDR3 protein: CASRLQGAGTEAFF
CDR3 DNA: TGCGCCAGCAGACTACAGGGCGCAGGGACTGAAGCTTTCTTT

J gene: TRBJ2-5
clone size: NA
D gene: TRBD2
V gene: TRBV5-8
CDR3 protein: CASTLQRLAGVSETQYF
CDR3 DNA: TGTGCCAGCACCCTCCAGCGACTAGCGGGAGTTTCAGAGACCCAGTACTTC

J gene: TRBJ2-1
clone size: NA
D gene: NA
V gene: TRBV7-2
CDR3 protein: CASSSTPGGGGYNEQFF
CDR3 DNA: TGTGCCAGCAGCTCGACTCCGGGAGGGGGCGGTTACAATGAGCAGTTCTTC

J gene: TRBJ2-7
clone size: NA
D gene: NA
V gene: TRBV10-3
CDR3 protein: CAVKNREHSEQYF
CDR3 DNA: TGTGCCGTAAAGAACAGGGAACATTCCGAGCAGTACTTC

J gene: TRBJ1-2
clone size: NA
D gene: NA
V gene: TRBV27
CDR3 protein: CANKPLCPYYGYTF
CDR3 DNA: TGTGCCAACAAACCCTTGTGCCCTTACTATGGCTACACCTTC

J gene: TRBJ1-5
clone size: NA
D gene: TRBD1
V gene: TRBV3-1/TRBV3-2
CDR3 protein: CASSQGDSGQPQHF
CDR3 DNA: TGTGCCAGCAGCCAAGGGGACAGTGGTCAGCCCCAGCATTTT

J gene: TRBJ1-2
clone size: NA
D gene: TRBD1
V gene: TRBV5-5
CDR3 protein: CASRGDRGRAPYGYTF
CDR3 DNA: TGTGCCAGCAGGGGGGACAGGGGGCGCGCTCCCTATGGCTACACCTTC

J gene: TRBJ2-5
clone size: NA
D gene: TRBD1
V gene: TRBV27
CDR3 protein: CASSKFTGGETQYF
CDR3 DNA: TGTGCCAGCAGTAAATTCACAGGGGGGGAGACCCAGTACTTC

J gene: TRBJ2-7
clone size: NA
D gene: TRBD1
V gene: TRBV7-9
CDR3 protein: CASSPRDRGYEQYF
CDR3 DNA: TGTGCCAGCAGCCCCCGGGACAGGGGCTACGAGCAGTACTTC

J gene: TRBJ2-1
clone size: NA
D gene: NA
V gene: TRBV21-1
CDR3 protein: CASSKVGTDNEQFF
CDR3 DNA: TGTGCCAGCAGCAAAGTTGGGACAGACAATGAGCAGTTCTTC

J gene: TRBJ2-3
clone size: NA
D gene: NA
V gene: TRBV2
CDR3 protein: CASSEQGTQYF
CDR3 DNA: TGTGCCAGCAGTGAACAGGGAACGCAGTATTTT

J gene: TRBJ1-1
clone size: NA
D gene: NA
V gene: TRBV6-6
CDR3 protein: CASSYFGSGINTEAFF
CDR3 DNA: TGTGCCAGCAGTTACTTTGGATCGGGGATCAACACTGAAGCTTTCTTT

J gene: TRBJ1-5
clone size: NA
D gene: NA
V gene: TRBV4-2
CDR3 protein: CASSSQRGGNQPQHF
CDR3 DNA: TGTGCCAGCAGCTCTCAGCGGGGCGGCAATCAGCCCCAGCATTTT

J gene: TRBJ1-2
clone size: NA
D gene: NA
V gene: TRBV4-1
CDR3 protein: CASSQDRSLANYGYTF
CDR3 DNA: TGCGCCAGCAGCCAAGATAGAAGCCTAGCTAACTATGGCTACACCTTC

J gene: TRBJ2-7
clone size: NA
D gene: NA
V gene: TRBV2
CDR3 protein: CASSDKVETDYEQYF
CDR3 DNA: TGTGCCAGCAGTGATAAAGTTGAGACAGACTACGAGCAGTACTTC

J gene: TRBJ2-1
clone size: NA
D gene: TRBD2
V gene: TRBV24-1
CDR3 protein: CATSDSKAGGFNEQFF
CDR3 DNA: TGTGCCACCAGTGATTCAAAAGCGGGAGGGTTCAATGAGCAGTTCTTC

J gene: TRBJ1-2
clone size: NA
D gene: NA
V gene: TRBV19
CDR3 protein: CASSINFGQLAGGYTF
CDR3 DNA: TGTGCCAGTAGTATAAACTTTGGGCAGCTTGCGGGTGGCTACACCTTC

J gene: TRBJ1-4
clone size: NA
D gene: NA
V gene: TRBV7-9
CDR3 protein: CASSFTGRDNEKLFF
CDR3 DNA: TGTGCCAGCAGTTTCACCGGCCGGGACAACGAAAAACTGTTTTTT

J gene: TRBJ1-2
clone size: NA
D gene: TRBD1
V gene: TRBV27
CDR3 protein: CASSFTGVYGYTF
CDR3 DNA: TGTGCCAGCAGTTTTACAGGGGTCTATGGCTACACCTTC